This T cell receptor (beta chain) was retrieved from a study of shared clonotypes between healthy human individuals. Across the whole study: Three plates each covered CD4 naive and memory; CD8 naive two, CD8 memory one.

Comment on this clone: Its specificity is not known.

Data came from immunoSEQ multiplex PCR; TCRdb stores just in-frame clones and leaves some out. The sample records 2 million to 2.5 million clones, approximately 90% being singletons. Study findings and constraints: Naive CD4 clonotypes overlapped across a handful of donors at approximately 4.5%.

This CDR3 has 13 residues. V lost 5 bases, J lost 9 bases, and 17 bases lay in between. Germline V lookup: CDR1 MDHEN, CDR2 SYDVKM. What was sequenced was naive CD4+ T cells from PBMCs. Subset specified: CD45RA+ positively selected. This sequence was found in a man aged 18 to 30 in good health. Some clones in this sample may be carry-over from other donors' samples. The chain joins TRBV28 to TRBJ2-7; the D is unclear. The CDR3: CASSRGSWVGQYF. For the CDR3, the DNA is TGTGCCAGCAGTCGCGGTTCCTGGGTAGGGCAGTACTTC.